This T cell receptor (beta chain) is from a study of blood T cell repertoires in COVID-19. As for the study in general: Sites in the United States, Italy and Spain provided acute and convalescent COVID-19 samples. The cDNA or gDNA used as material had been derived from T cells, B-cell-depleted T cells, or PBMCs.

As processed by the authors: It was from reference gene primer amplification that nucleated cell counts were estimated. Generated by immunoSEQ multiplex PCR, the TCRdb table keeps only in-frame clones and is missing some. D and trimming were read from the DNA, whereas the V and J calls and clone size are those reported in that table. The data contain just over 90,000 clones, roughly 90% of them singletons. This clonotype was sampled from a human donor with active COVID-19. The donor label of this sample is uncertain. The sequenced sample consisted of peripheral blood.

The CDR3 reads CATARTGDGNTEAFF. In nucleotides, the CDR3 is TGTGCCACCGCAAGGACAGGGGACGGGAACACTGAAGCTTTCTTT. V gene TRBV4-2 combines with J gene TRBJ1-1, with TRBD1 identical over 9 bases. Germline V gene sequence: CDR1 LGHNA, CDR2 YNFKEQ. The CDR3 is 15 amino acids. J was trimmed by 1 base and V by 10 bases; bases with no gene match: 10.